One sample yielded the 19 T cell receptor beta chains listed below, sequenced in a study of blood T cells in healthy people across ages. A second PCR of 7 to 11 cycles used a sample-barcoded 5' primer and a J-beta primer mix. MiXCR, applied by TCRdb to the 5' RACE reads, yields one record per CDR3 protein. Among fewer than 2 million distinct CDR3 sequences listed, more than 35% were seen once. Sample: blood. The receptors stem from a human donor in good health.

This clonotype was detected only a few times. This chain uses TRBV29-1 with TRBJ1-2; TRBD1 aligns across 10 bases. The germline CDR1 and CDR2 sequences are SQVTM and ANQGSEA. With 2 bases clipped from V and 8 bases from J, the junction kept 5 bases outside the gene matches. The length of the CDR3 is 13 residues. CDR3 coding DNA: TGCAGCGTTGAATCTGGGACAGGGGAAGGCTACACCTTC. Translated: CSVESGTGEGYTF.

The chain joins TRBV29-1 to TRBJ1-1, with D possibly being TRBD1 (5 bases). The CDR3 consists of 13 residues. The germline CDR1 and CDR2 sequences are SQVTM and ANQGSEA. Trimming pared 5 bases from V and 1 base from J, leaving 11 bases between. The CDR3 loop is CSVQVGGNTEAFF. CDR3 sequence (DNA): TGCAGCGTTCAGGTCGGGGGGAACACTGAAGCTTTCTTT.

V usage is TRBV7-3 and J usage is TRBJ2-3; D uncertain. Germline loops: CDR1 SGHTA, CDR2 FQGTGA. V was trimmed by 5 bases and J by 6 bases, leaving 12 bases between them. The CDR3 consists of 13 residues. This chain's CDR3 is CASSPRGWDTQYF. DNA of the CDR3: TGTGCCAGCAGCCCTAGAGGCTGGGATACGCAGTATTTT.

At least ten counts were recorded for this clonotype. J is TRBJ1-2 and V is TRBV7-2, with 9 bases identical to TRBD1. The CDR3 is made up of 15 amino acids. CDR1 and CDR2 (germline): SGHTA, FQGNSA. V trimming: 2 bases; J trimming: 2 bases; junction bases outside the gene matches: 3. The CDR3 region has the DNA TGTGCCAGCAGCTTACTGGGACAGGGCAACTATGGCTACACCTTC. This translates into CASSLLGQGNYGYTF. Using reference TRBV7-2 and TRBJ1-2 for the parts outside the CDR3, the full variable domain is GAGVSQSPSNKVTEKGKDVELRCDPISGHTALYWYRQSLGQGLEFLIYFQGNSAPDKSGLPSDRFSAERTGGSVSTLTIQRTQQEDSAVYLCASSLLGQGNYGYTFGSGTRLTVV.

This chain uses TRBV6-5 with TRBJ2-2; no definite D call. The CDR3 extends over 11 amino acids. The V gene lost 5 bases and the J gene lost 9 bases, with 7 bases spanning the gap. Germline V lookup: CDR1 MNHEY, CDR2 SVGAGI. The CDR3 loop is CASSGKRELFF. The CDR3 DNA sequence: TGTGCCAGCAGTGGGAAACGGGAGCTGTTTTTT.

The chain carries TRBV5-6 and TRBJ1-4; D unclear. Per germline, CDR1 SGHDT and CDR2 YYEEEE. This CDR3 has 14 amino acids. V was clipped by 1 base and J by 2 bases, with 6 bases between them. The CDR3 is CASSLWVTNEKLFF. The CDR3 DNA is TGTGCCAGCAGCTTGTGGGTCACTAATGAAAAACTGTTTTTT.

V is TRBV7-3 and J is TRBJ2-3, with D uncertain. V was shortened by 5 bases and J by 5 bases, with 11 bases between the two germline ends. The CDR3 has 13 amino acids. Germline values: CDR1 SGHTA, CDR2 FQGTGA. As DNA, the CDR3 is TGTGCCAGCAGCCCTCAGGACCGAGATACGCAGTATTTT. It is translated as CASSPQDRDTQYF.

The chain combines TRBV5-1 with TRBJ1-5, with D unclear. The germline CDR1 and CDR2 sequences are SGHRS and YFSETQ. Trimming took off 4 bases at V and 3 bases at J, with 17 bases between the two ends. The CDR3 extends over 16 amino acids. Written as DNA, the CDR3 is TGCGCCAGCAGCACCGGTATAGGGAGAGACAATCAGCCCCAGCATTTT. Protein product: CASSTGIGRDNQPQHF.

This sequence joins TRBV14 and TRBJ1-5, with TRBD1 matching over 9 bases. The CDR3 is 16 amino acids. V dropped 4 bases and J dropped 2; count of bases not matched to a gene: 6. CDR1 and CDR2 from the germline V gene are SGHDN and FVKESK. CDR3 nucleotide sequence: TGTGCCAGCAGCCGAGGTGGGGACAGGGGCAATCAGCCCCAGCATTTT. As protein: CASSRGGDRGNQPQHF.

V gene TRBV20-1 combines with J gene TRBJ1-2, with D unresolved. Germline V gives CDR1 DFQATT, CDR2 SNEGSKA (reference sequence). Trimming removed 5 bases from V and 4 bases from J, with 8 bases in between. The CDR3 spans 11 residues. CDR3 sequence: CSAVRAYGYTF. CDR3 nucleotides: TGCAGTGCTGTACGGGCCTATGGCTACACCTTC.

V usage is TRBV7-3 and J usage is TRBJ2-3; no clear D. The CDR3 runs to 14 residues. Trimming stripped 5 bases from V and 12 bases from J, with 21 bases between. The V gene's germline CDR1 is SGHTA and CDR2 FQGTGA. In DNA form, the CDR3 reads TGTGCCAGCAGCCCCCGTGGTTCCAAAGAGACCCAGTATTTT. This codes for CASSPRGSKETQYF.

V gene TRBV5-6 combines with J gene TRBJ2-7; TRBD2 matches 7 bases. CDR3 length: 14 residues. Germline V gene lookup returns CDR1 SGHDT and CDR2 YYEEEE. After removal of 3 bases from V and 1 base from J, the junction contained 4 bases not matched to a gene. The CDR3 DNA reads TGTGCCAGCAGCTATACTAGCGTATCCTACGAGCAGTACTTC. Residues: CASSYTSVSYEQYF.

There are a few counts of this clonotype. The J gene is TRBJ1-6, the V gene TRBV27; 7 bases map to TRBD1. Per the germline V gene, CDR1 is MNHEY and CDR2 is SMNVEV (reference sequence). With V trimmed by 5 bases and J by 12 bases, 4 bases remained unmatched. The CDR3 sequence is 12 residues long. CDR3 protein: CASSQQGLPLHF. CDR3 sequence (DNA): TGTGCCAGCAGTCAACAGGGGTTACCCCTCCACTTT.

This clonotype was detected only a few times. This sequence joins TRBV7-9 and TRBJ2-5, with 7 bases that match TRBD1. From germline, CDR1 is SEHNR and CDR2 FQNEAQ (reference sequence). Trimming took 2 bases from V and 3 from J; bases not matched to a gene: 6. The CDR3 loop spans 15 amino acids. CDR3 residues: CASSLRGTAEETQYF. For the CDR3, the DNA is TGTGCCAGCAGCTTAAGAGGGACAGCTGAAGAGACCCAGTACTTC.

A few counts support this clonotype. This rearrangement joins TRBV5-5 to TRBJ2-5; the match to TRBD2 covers 8 bases. The CDR3 has 15 amino acids. The V segment lost 1 base and the J segment 1 base; nucleotides outside the gene matches: 3. Germline-derived CDR1 and CDR2 are SGHKS and YYEKEE (reference sequence). CDR3 region: CASSLLAGIQETQYF. The CDR3 DNA reads TGTGCCAGCAGCTTGTTAGCGGGGATCCAAGAGACCCAGTACTTC.

The chain has TRBV20-1 and TRBJ2-7; D is perhaps TRBD1 (6 bases). Germline CDR1 is DFQATT and CDR2 is SNEGSKA (reference sequence). V dropped 5 bases and J dropped 2 bases, with 13 bases sitting between them. The CDR3 loop spans 13 amino acids. The CDR3: CSAQDSGAYEQYF. The CDR3 DNA follows: TGCAGTGCTCAGGACAGTGGGGCCTACGAGCAGTACTTC.

The V gene is TRBV20-1, the J gene TRBJ2-4; maybe TRBD2 (5 bases). The DNA end is a closer match to TRBJ2-7, so the J assignment may be wrong. This CDR3 is 15 amino acids long. CDR1 DFQATT and CDR2 SNEGSKA come from the germline V gene (reference sequence). This CDR3 is CSAPISVGGLYEQYF. CDR3 sequence (DNA): TGCAGTGCACCCATATCCGTAGGAGGCTTGTACGAGCAGTACTTC.

The chain joins TRBV7-9 to TRBJ2-1; D is possibly TRBD1 (5 bases). V was trimmed by 6 bases and J by 8 bases, leaving 11 bases between them. CDR1 is SEHNR, CDR2 FQNEAQ, per germline (reference sequence). This CDR3 contains 12 residues. The DNA for the CDR3 is TGTGCCAGCAGATCGGACATGTATGAGCAGTTCTTC. Its protein is CASRSDMYEQFF.

Of note for this clonotype: At one end the junction does not follow the germline gene, possibly because of a read error. The chain is built from TRBV7-2 and TRBJ2-1; TRBD1 might be the D (6 bases). The CDR3 contains 15 residues. CDR1 and CDR2 (germline): SGHTA, FQGNSA. The CDR3 reads CASSSGTSSHNEQFF. The CDR3 region has the DNA TGTGCCAGCAGCTCAGGGACAAGCTCCCACAATGAGCAGTTCTTC.